Sequencing of this T cell receptor beta chain was carried out in a study of T cell responses to AZD1222 COVID-19 vaccine. Study-level points and caveats: Spike-specific TCR breadth rose after two AZD1222 doses, and depth rose as well. With dominance at 160-218 and 743-854, vaccine-associated CD4 TCRs spanned spike. The repertoires were collected only after the peak T cell response.

This clone was seen a few times. Its specificity is not known. Profiling relied on immunoSEQ multiplex PCR, and the TCRdb table lists in-frame clones only, not all of them. The sample lists roughly 120,000 clones, 88% occurring once. This CDR3 has 15 amino acids. Trimming removed 5 bases at V and 1 base at J, with 14 bases between. Germline lookup yields CDR1 MDHEN and CDR2 SYDVKM. The chain combines TRBV28 with TRBJ1-2, with no clear D. This TCR derives from an adult who received the AZD1222 COVID-19 vaccine. Sequencing was performed on peripheral blood, taken 28 days after the second AZD1222 dose. The CDR3 sequence: CASSPAGRFNYGYTF. CDR3 in DNA: TGTGCCAGCAGTCCAGCAGGACGATTTAACTATGGCTACACCTTC.